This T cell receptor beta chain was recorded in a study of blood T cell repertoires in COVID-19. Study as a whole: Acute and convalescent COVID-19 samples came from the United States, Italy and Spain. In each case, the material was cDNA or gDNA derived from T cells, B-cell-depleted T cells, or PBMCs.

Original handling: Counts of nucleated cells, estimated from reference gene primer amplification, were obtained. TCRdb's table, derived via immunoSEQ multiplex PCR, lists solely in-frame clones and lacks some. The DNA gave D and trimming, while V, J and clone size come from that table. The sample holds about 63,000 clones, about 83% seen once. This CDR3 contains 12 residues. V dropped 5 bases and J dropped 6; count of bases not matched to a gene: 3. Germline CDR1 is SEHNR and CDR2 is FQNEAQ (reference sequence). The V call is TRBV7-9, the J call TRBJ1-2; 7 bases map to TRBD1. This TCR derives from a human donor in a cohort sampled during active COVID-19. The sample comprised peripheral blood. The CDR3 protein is CASSTGVDGYTF. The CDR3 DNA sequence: TGTGCCAGCAGCACAGGGGTTGATGGCTACACCTTC.